The present entry profiles one T cell receptor beta chain with its context. Participant-given clinical history determined each cohort assignment. Recovered participants had two consecutive negative NP/OP PCR tests, healthcare professional clearance, or symptom resolution. The data originate from a study of blood T cell repertoires in COVID-19. Some clones are missing from TCRdb's copy, which holds only in-frame ones; the method was immunoSEQ multiplex PCR. The table includes about 440,000 clones, around 90% detected once. This CDR3 spans 15 amino acids. V was pared by 5 bases and J by 0 bases, with 8 bases between. Looked up from germline, CDR1 is SNHLY and CDR2 is FYNNEI.

The TCR sequence derives from a young man who had recovered from COVID-19. Specimen: PBMCs or T cells enriched from blood (not recorded which). The chain joins TRBV2 to TRBJ1-6; TRBD1 is a possible D gene (5 bases). CDR3 sequence (DNA): TGTGCCAGCAGTACAGGCCTCTCCTATAATTCACCCCTCCACTTT. Its translation: CASSTGLSYNSPLHF.